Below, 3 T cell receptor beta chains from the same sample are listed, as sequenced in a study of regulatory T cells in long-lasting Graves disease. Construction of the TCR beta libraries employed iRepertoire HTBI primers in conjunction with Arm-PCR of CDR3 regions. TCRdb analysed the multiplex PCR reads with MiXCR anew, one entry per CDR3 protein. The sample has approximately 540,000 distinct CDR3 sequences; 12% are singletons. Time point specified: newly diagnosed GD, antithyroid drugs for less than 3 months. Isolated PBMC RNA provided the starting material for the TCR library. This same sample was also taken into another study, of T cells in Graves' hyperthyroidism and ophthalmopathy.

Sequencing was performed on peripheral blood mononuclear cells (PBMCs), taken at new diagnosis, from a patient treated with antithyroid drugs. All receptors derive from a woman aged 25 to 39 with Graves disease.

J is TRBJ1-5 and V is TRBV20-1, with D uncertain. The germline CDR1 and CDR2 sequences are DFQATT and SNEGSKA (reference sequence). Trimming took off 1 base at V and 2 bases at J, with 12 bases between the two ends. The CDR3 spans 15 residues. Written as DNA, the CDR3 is TGCAGTGCTAGAGTGTCTCCCGGGGGCAATCAGCCCCAGCATTTT. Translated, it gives CSARVSPGGNQPQHF.

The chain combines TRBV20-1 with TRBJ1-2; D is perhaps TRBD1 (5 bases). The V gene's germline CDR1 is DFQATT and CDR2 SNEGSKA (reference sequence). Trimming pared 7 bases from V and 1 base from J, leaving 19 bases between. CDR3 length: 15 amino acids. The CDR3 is CSGQGTGEDNYGYTF. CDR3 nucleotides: TGCAGTGGCCAAGGCACAGGAGAAGATAACTATGGCTACACCTTC.

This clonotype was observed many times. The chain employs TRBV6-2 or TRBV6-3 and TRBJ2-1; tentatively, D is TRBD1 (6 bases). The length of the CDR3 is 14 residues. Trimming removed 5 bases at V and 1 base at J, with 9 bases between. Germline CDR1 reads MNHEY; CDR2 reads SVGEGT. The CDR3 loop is CASSTQGSYNEQFF. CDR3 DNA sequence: TGTGCCAGCAGTACGCAGGGGTCCTACAATGAGCAGTTCTTC.